This T cell receptor (beta chain) was recorded in a study of T-cell reconstitution after alpha-beta-depleted transplantation in children. Unique molecular identifiers were incorporated when the TCRbeta library was constructed. TCRdb reprocessed the PCR reads with MiXCR, giving one entry per CDR3 protein. The repertoire holds approximately 640,000 distinct CDR3 sequences, roughly 17% seen once, with approximately 1% in the top ten. Trimming removed 4 bases at V and 2 bases at J, with 9 bases between. In germline, CDR1 is SGHRS, CDR2 YFSETQ. The CDR3 runs 13 residues. The chain carries TRBV5-1 and TRBJ1-1; D gene uncertain. The sample was PBMCs from the stem cell graft donor, taken from the stem cell graft. This sequence originates from a human donor who donated a stem cell graft to a child with acute myeloid leukemia. CDR3 sequence reads: CASSPGDNTEAFF. CDR3 coding DNA: TGCGCCAGCAGCCCGGGTGACAACACTGAAGCTTTCTTT.